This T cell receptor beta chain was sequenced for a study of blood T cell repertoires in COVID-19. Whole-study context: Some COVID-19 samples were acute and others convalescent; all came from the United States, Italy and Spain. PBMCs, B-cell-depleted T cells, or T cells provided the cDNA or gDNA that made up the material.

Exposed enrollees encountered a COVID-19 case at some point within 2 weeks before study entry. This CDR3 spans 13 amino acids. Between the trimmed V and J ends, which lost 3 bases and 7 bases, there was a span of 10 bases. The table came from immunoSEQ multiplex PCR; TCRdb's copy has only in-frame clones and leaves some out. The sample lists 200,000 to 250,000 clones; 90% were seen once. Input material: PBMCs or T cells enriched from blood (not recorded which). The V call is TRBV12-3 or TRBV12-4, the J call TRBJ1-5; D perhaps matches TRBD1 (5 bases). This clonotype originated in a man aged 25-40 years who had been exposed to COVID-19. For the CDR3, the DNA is TGTGCCAGCAGTTTTACCCGGGGGCAGCCCCAGCATTTT. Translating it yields CASSFTRGQPQHF.